This TCR beta chain originates from a study of blood T cell repertoires in COVID-19. Study in general: Acute-phase and convalescent COVID-19 samples originated in the United States, Italy and Spain. PBMCs, B-cell-depleted T cells, or T cells were the source of the cDNA or gDNA that made up the material.

As processed by the authors: From reference gene primer amplification, estimates of nucleated cell counts were derived. Clones were read by immunoSEQ multiplex PCR, and TCRdb kept only the in-frame ones, dropping some. V and J calls and clone size follow that table, whereas D and trimming were derived from the DNA. The data hold some 150,000 clones, with approximately 91% observed a single time. Trimming took 5 bases from V and 6 from J; bases not matched to a gene: 7. Germline CDR1 and CDR2: SGHTA and FQGTGA. This CDR3 region has 15 residues. The source of this sequence is a human donor in a cohort sampled during active COVID-19. This rearrangement joins TRBV7-3 to TRBJ2-7, with 13 bases that match TRBD2. Sequencing used peripheral blood. The CDR3 sequence is CASSTTSGRASEQYF. In DNA form, the CDR3 reads TGTGCCAGCAGCACTACTAGCGGGAGGGCCAGCGAGCAGTACTTC.